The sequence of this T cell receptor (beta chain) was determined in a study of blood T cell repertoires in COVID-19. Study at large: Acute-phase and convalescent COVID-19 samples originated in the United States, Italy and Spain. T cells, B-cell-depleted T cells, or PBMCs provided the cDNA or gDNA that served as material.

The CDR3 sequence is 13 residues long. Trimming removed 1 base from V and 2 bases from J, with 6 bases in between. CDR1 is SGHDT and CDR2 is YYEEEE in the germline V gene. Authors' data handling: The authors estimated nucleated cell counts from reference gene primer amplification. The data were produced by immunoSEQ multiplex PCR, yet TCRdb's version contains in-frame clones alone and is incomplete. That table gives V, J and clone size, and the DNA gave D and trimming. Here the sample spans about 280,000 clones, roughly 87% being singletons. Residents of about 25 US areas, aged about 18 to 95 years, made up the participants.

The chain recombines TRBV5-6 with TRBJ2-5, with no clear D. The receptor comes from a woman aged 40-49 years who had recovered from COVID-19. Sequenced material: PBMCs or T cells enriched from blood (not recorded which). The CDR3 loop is CASSLNRQETQYF. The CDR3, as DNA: TGTGCCAGCAGCTTGAACCGGCAAGAGACCCAGTACTTC.